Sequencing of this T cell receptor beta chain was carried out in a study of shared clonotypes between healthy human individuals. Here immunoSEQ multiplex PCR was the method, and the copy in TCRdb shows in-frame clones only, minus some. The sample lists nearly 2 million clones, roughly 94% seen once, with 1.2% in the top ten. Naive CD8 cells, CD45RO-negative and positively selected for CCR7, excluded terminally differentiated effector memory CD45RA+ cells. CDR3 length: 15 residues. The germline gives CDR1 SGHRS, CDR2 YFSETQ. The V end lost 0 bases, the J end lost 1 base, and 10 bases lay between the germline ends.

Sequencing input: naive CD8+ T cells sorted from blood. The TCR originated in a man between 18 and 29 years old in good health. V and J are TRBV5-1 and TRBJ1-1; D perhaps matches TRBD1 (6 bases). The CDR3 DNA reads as TGCGCCAGCAGCTTGGAGCAGGGGACGAACACTGAAGCTTTCTTT. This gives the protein CASSLEQGTNTEAFF.